These T cell receptor beta chains were read from a single sample in a study of blood T cell repertoires in COVID-19. The method was immunoSEQ multiplex PCR; TCRdb's version includes in-frame clones alone and lacks a portion of them. In the table there are more than 85,000 clones, roughly nine tenths of which are singletons. The sequenced sample was peripheral blood. The receptors were gathered from a man in his 70s with acute or convalescent COVID-19. Each CDR3 is given with its conserved first and last residue. The D gene is left open where the match is weak. Clone size appears in some rows only: once, few, many, or a class for an expanded clone.

D,V,J,size,DNA,CDR3
NA,TRBV5-3,TRBJ1-2,NA,TGTGCCAGAAGCCTCAACCAGGGTCCCCTATGCGGCTACACCTTC,CARSLNQGPLCGYTF
NA,TRBV7-8,TRBJ1-5,once,TGTGCCAGCGCTACAGGCTACAATCAGCCCCAGCATTTT,CASATGYNQPQHF
NA,TRBV28,TRBJ1-1,NA,TGTGCCAGCAGTCCGCTCGTTGGGGGGGCGCGAGTCACTGAAGCTTTCTTT,CASSPLVGGARVTEAFF
TRBD1,TRBV15,TRBJ2-4,NA,TGTGCCACCAGTATTTTCGGGACAGGGCTCAAAAACATTCAGTACTTC,CATSIFGTGLKNIQYF
NA,TRBV2,TRBJ2-1,once,TGTGCCAGCAGTGAAGCTCGAGGACAGTACAATGAGCAGTTCTTC,CASSEARGQYNEQFF
NA,TRBV10-3,TRBJ1-6,NA,TGTGCCATCAGTGGGAACCGGGGAGATAATTCACCCCTCCACTTT,CAISGNRGDNSPLHF
TRBD1,TRBV2,TRBJ2-5,NA,TGTGCCAGCGCATTATTCCGGGGACAGTACCAAGAGACCCAGTACTTC,CASALFRGQYQETQYF
TRBD1,TRBV9,TRBJ1-1,NA,TGTGCCAGCAGCCCCCGGACAGGGCCAATGAACACTGAAGCTTTCTTT,CASSPRTGPMNTEAFF
TRBD1,TRBV25-1,TRBJ1-1,once,TGTGCCAGCAGTGACCTCGGGACAGGGGGAGAAGCTTTCTTT,CASSDLGTGGEAFF
NA,TRBV19,TRBJ2-5,NA,TGTGCCAGTAGTATTCGGCAGGATGGGGAGACCCAGTACTTC,CASSIRQDGETQYF
NA,TRBV7-9,TRBJ2-3,once,TGTGCCAGCAGCTTGGTAGGGGGTTCGGGCACAGATACGCAGTATTTT,CASSLVGGSGTDTQYF
NA,TRBV5-4,TRBJ1-3,NA,TGTGCCAGCAGCTTGGACGGGGGGGGTGGAAACACCATATATTTT,CASSLDGGGGNTIYF
TRBD1,TRBV3-1/TRBV3-2,TRBJ2-2,once,TGTGCCAGCAGCCAAGATTGGGGGACAGCGAACACCGGGGAGCTGTTTTTT,CASSQDWGTANTGELFF
TRBD2,TRBV18,TRBJ2-5,NA,TGTGCCAGCTCACCACCGGCGCGACTAGCGGGGGGGCCTGGTGAGACCCAGTACTTC,CASSPPARLAGGPGETQYF
NA,TRBV4-1,TRBJ1-3,NA,TGCGCCAGCAGCCAACACAGCTCTTTCTCTGGAAACACCATATATTTT,CASSQHSSFSGNTIYF
NA,TRBV7-8,TRBJ2-3,NA,TGTGCCAGCAGTGGCGGCAGCACAGATACGCAGTATTTT,CASSGGSTDTQYF
TRBD2,TRBV3-1/TRBV3-2,TRBJ2-5,NA,TGTGCCAGCAGCCCCGGAGGAAGGAGCGGGGGGGCTCAAGAGACCCAGTACTTC,CASSPGGRSGGAQETQYF
TRBD1,TRBV7-9,TRBJ1-6,NA,TGTGCCAGCAGCTTAAGAACAGGGGATAATTCACCCCTCCACTTT,CASSLRTGDNSPLHF
NA,TRBV6-6,TRBJ1-2,NA,TGTGCCAGCAGCCCCCCGGGGGAGGTCTATGGCTACACCTTC,CASSPPGEVYGYTF
NA,TRBV6-5,TRBJ2-3,NA,TGTGCCAGCAGGCTGGCGGGGAGTGTGGCAGATACGCAGTATTTT,CASRLAGSVADTQYF
TRBD1,TRBV5-4,TRBJ1-6,NA,TGTGCCAGCAGCGCCCAGACAGGGTACAATTCACCCCTCCACTTT,CASSAQTGYNSPLHF
TRBD2,TRBV3-1/TRBV3-2,TRBJ2-1,NA,TGTGCCAGCAGCCAAGAGGGGGGGTTCCATGAGCAGTTCTTC,CASSQEGGFHEQFF
NA,TRBV7-9,TRBJ1-5,NA,TGTGCCAGCAGCTTGGGCCAGGCAGCTAGCCAGCCCCAGCATTTT,CASSLGQAASQPQHF
TRBD2,TRBV5-4,TRBJ2-3,NA,TGTGCCAGCAGCGCCTACCCCAGGACTAGCGGACGCACAGATACGCAGTATTTT,CASSAYPRTSGRTDTQYF
NA,TRBV2,TRBJ1-4,NA,TGTGCCAGCAGTGAGTGGAGGGAAAAACTGTTTTTT,CASSEWREKLFF
NA,TRBV24-1,TRBJ1-2,NA,TGTGCCACCAGTGGGACAGATTACTTTAACTATGGCTACACCTTC,CATSGTDYFNYGYTF
NA,TRBV5-4,TRBJ1-2,NA,TGTGCCAGCAGCTTGGCCGGGGGGGGTGTCGACTATGGCTACACCTTC,CASSLAGGGVDYGYTF
NA,TRBV4-2,TRBJ1-2,NA,TGTGCCAGCAGCCAAGATCGGACAGATGGCTACACCTTC,CASSQDRTDGYTF
NA,TRBV29-1,TRBJ2-5,once,TGCAGCGTTCAGAGTCCGGGTGAGACCCAGTACTTC,CSVQSPGETQYF
TRBD2,TRBV2,TRBJ2-7,NA,TGTGCCAGCAGTGAGTCCGCGGGGGGGCCGTACGAGCAGTACTTC,CASSESAGGPYEQYF
NA,TRBV27,TRBJ2-7,NA,TGTGCCAGCAGACAACAGGGTTCTTCCTACGAGCAGTACTTC,CASRQQGSSYEQYF
NA,TRBV19,TRBJ1-4,NA,TGTGCCAGTAGTAACAGGGAGAGGAACGAAAAACTGTTTTTT,CASSNRERNEKLFF
TRBD2,TRBV28,TRBJ2-1,NA,TGTGCCAGCAATCCTAGCGGGGTTGGGATTTCTAATGAGCAGTTCTTC,CASNPSGVGISNEQFF